Below, one TCR beta chain is given with its context. Method: immunoSEQ multiplex PCR; TCRdb's copy keeps in-frame clones and lacks some. This repertoire shows approximately 60,000 clones, less than 95% found once; its top ten account for over 1%. These data are taken from a study of control samples from healthy donors and cancer patients. This CDR3 comprises 15 residues. The J segment lost 2 bases and the V segment lost 1 base, leaving 4 bases of the junction unmatched. Germline CDR1 reads MDHEN; CDR2 reads SYDVKM. The sequencing input was PBMCs. The V and J genes are TRBV28 and TRBJ1-2; 7 nucleotides agree with TRBD1. The sequence was obtained from a woman aged 45-65 years with colorectal cancer. CDR3: CASSLYVRGNYGYTF. Here the CDR3 DNA reads TGTGCCAGCAGTTTATACGTCAGGGGGAACTATGGCTACACCTTC.